Sequencing of this TCR beta chain was carried out in a study of T cells after yellow fever vaccination. Study background: Fractions low in cell number were prepared with SMART-Seq v4 Ultra Low Input.

Trimming took 3 bases from V and 3 from J; bases not matched to a gene: 0. Germline V gives CDR1 SGHTA, CDR2 FQGNSA. This CDR3 has 14 amino acids. UMIs and a universal primer site were added when TCR cDNA was made by 5'RACE template switching. One entry per CDR3 protein results from TCRdb running MiXCR on the 5' RACE reads. Seen here are 200,000 to 250,000 distinct CDR3 sequences, approximately 3% observed once, and the top ten hold roughly 3.2%. Study observations and caveats: Once the booster was given, most primary-vaccination clones reappeared, at just over 95% for CD4 and around 90% for CD8. The secondary response was weaker but peaked faster, day 5 versus 15.

This clonotype was observed many times. What it binds is unknown. The sample was CD4+ T cells sorted from PBMCs, taken 10 days after the yellow fever booster vaccination. V is TRBV7-2 and J is TRBJ2-2, with 8 bases fitting TRBD2. The origin of this receptor is a man aged 18 to 35 who received the YFV17D yellow fever vaccine. Here the CDR3 DNA reads TGTGCCAGCAGCTTTAGCGGGGACACCGGGGAGCTGTTTTTT. This sequence encodes CASSFSGDTGELFF.